These T cell receptor beta chains were read from a single sample in a study of blood T cells in healthy people across ages. TCRdb ran MiXCR on the 5' RACE reads and lists one entry per CDR3 protein. The sample contains 750,000 to 1,000,000 distinct CDR3 sequences, about 27% of which appear only once. In addition, the sample was reused for a study of T cells of mothers and their children.

Sequencing input: blood. The receptors stem from a woman in her forties in good health. Both conserved end residues are part of each CDR3. A D gene is named only where the DNA matches it firmly. The size of a clone is reported for some rows only, either as once, few or many, or as a class for expanded clones.

TRBJ1-2 | many | NA | TRBV3-1 | CASSQRTANYGYTF | TGTGCCAGCAGCCAAAGGACCGCTAACTATGGCTACACCTTC
TRBJ2-7 | few | NA | TRBV12-3/TRBV12-4 | CASSGGYRLYEQYF | TGTGCCAGCAGCGGAGGGTATCGTCTCTACGAGCAGTACTTC
TRBJ1-5 | many | NA | TRBV12-3/TRBV12-4 | CASSLEGYSQHF | TGTGCCAGCAGTTTAGAGGGGTATAGCCAGCATTTT
TRBJ1-5 | NA | TRBD1 | TRBV7-2 | CASGSDRSEPQHF | TGTGCCAGCGGCTCGGACAGGAGCGAGCCCCAGCATTTT
TRBJ1-1 | few | NA | TRBV29-1 | CSVVHLNTEAFF | TGCAGCGTTGTCCATTTGAACACTGAAGCTTTCTTT
TRBJ1-2 | NA | NA | TRBV6-2/TRBV6-3 | CASTEGLYGTNYGYTF | TGTGCCAGCACCGAAGGGCTATACGGAACTAACTATGGCTACACCTTC
TRBJ2-7 | many | TRBD2 | TRBV7-6 | CASSLSGRGHNYEQYF | TGTGCCAGCAGCTTGTCCGGGAGGGGCCATAACTACGAGCAGTACTTC
TRBJ1-2 | NA | TRBD1 | TRBV29-1 | CSVPDREPLFHYGYTF | TGCAGCGTTCCCGACAGGGAGCCTCTGTTCCACTATGGCTACACCTTC
TRBJ2-7 | many | TRBD1 | TRBV25-1 | CASTQPGTGSYEQYF | TGTGCCAGCACCCAGCCCGGGACAGGGTCCTACGAGCAGTACTTC
TRBJ1-1 | NA | NA | TRBV20-1 | CSAEWNTEAFF | TGCAGTGCTGAGTGGAACACTGAAGCTTTCTTT
TRBJ1-5 | once | NA | TRBV24-1 | CATSDVGEGVGQPQHF | TGTGCCACCAGTGATGTCGGGGAAGGGGTCGGGCAGCCCCAGCATTTT
TRBJ2-5 | few | NA | TRBV27 | CASSFNGETQYF | TGTGCCAGCAGTTTCAACGGGGAGACCCAGTACTTC
TRBJ2-5 | NA | TRBD1 | TRBV4-1 | CASSQGTGQEPQYF | TGCGCCAGCAGCCAAGGGACAGGGCAAGAGCCCCAGTACTTC
TRBJ2-7 | few | TRBD2 | TRBV5-1 | CASSRGLAGFYSYEQYF | TGCGCCAGCAGCCGGGGACTAGCGGGGTTCTACTCCTACGAGCAGTACTTC
TRBJ1-1 | NA | NA | TRBV5-1 | CASGLGSGNTEAFF | TGCGCCAGCGGCTTGGGGTCAGGGAACACTGAAGCTTTCTTT
TRBJ2-3 | many | NA | TRBV5-1 | CASSLRADQSDTQYF | TGCGCCAGCAGCTTGAGGGCAGATCAATCAGATACGCAGTATTTT
TRBJ2-7 | NA | NA | TRBV28 | CASSLIRAVPYEQYF | TGTGCCAGCAGTTTAATCCGAGCGGTTCCCTACGAGCAGTACTTC
TRBJ2-1 | many | TRBD1 | TRBV5-1 | CASSSGQGAYNEQFF | TGTGCCAGCAGCTCCGGACAGGGGGCCTACAATGAGCAGTTCTTC
TRBJ2-5 | many | TRBD1 | TRBV7-3 | CASSMGQGARETQYF | TGTGCCAGCAGCATGGGACAGGGGGCGCGGGAGACCCAGTACTTC
TRBJ2-1 | NA | TRBD1 | TRBV7-3 | CASSSGTAEQFF | TGTGCCAGCAGTTCCGGGACAGCCGAGCAGTTCTTC
TRBJ2-3 | few | TRBD1 | TRBV25-1 | CASSGGYGTVTDTQYF | TGTGCCAGCAGTGGGGGATATGGGACAGTCACAGATACGCAGTATTTT
TRBJ1-3 | few | NA | TRBV27 | CASMGFLDTIYF | TGTGCCAGCATGGGGTTTCTGGACACCATATATTTT
TRBJ2-2 | few | TRBD2 | TRBV7-2 | CATRGRGGTNTGELFF | TGTGCCACCAGGGGACGGGGGGGAACGAACACCGGGGAGCTGTTTTTT
TRBJ2-1 | many | NA | TRBV7-2 | CASSLGPGDYEQFF | TGTGCCAGCAGCTTAGGTCCCGGGGACTATGAGCAGTTCTTC
TRBJ1-3 | NA | TRBD1 | TRBV5-1 | CASSPGQGNGNTIYF | TGCGCCAGCAGCCCGGGACAGGGGAATGGAAACACCATATATTTT
TRBJ1-4 | NA | NA | TRBV24-1 | CATSEDGTSNEKLFF | TGTGCCACCAGTGAGGACGGGACCTCTAATGAAAAACTGTTTTTT
TRBJ1-2 | few | NA | TRBV5-1 | CASSTDSTSYGYTF | TGCGCCAGCAGCACTGACTCCACCAGCTATGGCTACACCTTC
TRBJ2-2 | many | NA | TRBV5-1 | CASSYNDRATGELFF | TGCGCCAGCAGCTACAACGACAGAGCCACCGGGGAGCTGTTTTTT
TRBJ1-6 | many | NA | TRBV27 | CASSISNNSPLHF | TGTGCCAGCAGTATATCCAATAATTCACCCCTCCACTTT
TRBJ1-2 | NA | NA | TRBV7-9 | CASSPTGASNYGYTF | TGTGCCAGCAGCCCAACGGGGGCCTCTAACTATGGCTACACCTTC
TRBJ2-3 | NA | NA | TRBV24-1 | CATSDHGGGTDTQYF | TGTGCCACCAGTGATCACGGCGGGGGCACAGATACGCAGTATTTT
TRBJ1-4 | NA | NA | TRBV12-3/TRBV12-4 | CASSPGGSDEKLFF | TGTGCCAGCAGCCCCGGAGGGTCCGATGAAAAACTGTTTTTT
TRBJ2-5 | NA | NA | TRBV5-1 | CASSLEDYQIETQYF | TGCGCCAGCAGCTTGGAGGACTATCAAATAGAGACCCAGTACTTC